The rows below give T cell receptor beta chains drawn from one sample of a study of CD8 T cells in ankylosing spondylitis. TCRdb recomputed calls from the 5' RACE reads with MiXCR, one row per CDR3 protein. This table holds approximately 500,000 distinct CDR3 sequences, 12% found once. The sequencing sample was made of blood, either unsorted or a sorted T cell fraction (not recorded which). These receptors came from a male donor with ankylosing spondylitis. Both conserved end residues are part of each CDR3. A D gene is named only where the DNA matches it firmly. Size is omitted from some rows. Given values are once, few, many or a class for expanded clones.

j_call: TRBJ2-4; d_call: TRBD2; clone_size: few; v_call: TRBV14; cdr3_nt: TGTGCCAGCAGCCAAGTGGGAGGGCCCGTTGGAAACATTCAGTACTTC; cdr3_aa: CASSQVGGPVGNIQYF
j_call: TRBJ2-7; d_call: .; clone_size: many; v_call: TRBV4-1; cdr3_nt: TGCGCCAGCAGCCCGACAGCTTTGGGTTTCGTCTACGAGCAGTACTTC; cdr3_aa: CASSPTALGFVYEQYF
j_call: TRBJ1-5; d_call: TRBD1; clone_size: .; v_call: TRBV4-1; cdr3_nt: TGCGCCAGCAGCCCTCTCTCCTTCAGGACAGGGTTTAGCAATCAGCCCCAGCATTTT; cdr3_aa: CASSPLSFRTGFSNQPQHF
j_call: TRBJ2-4; d_call: .; clone_size: many; v_call: TRBV4-2; cdr3_nt: TGTGCCAGCAGCCACCCTCCGACAGGTATAGCCAAAAACATTCAGTACTTC; cdr3_aa: CASSHPPTGIAKNIQYF
j_call: TRBJ1-2; d_call: TRBD1; clone_size: few; v_call: TRBV7-2; cdr3_nt: TGTGCCAGCAGCTTAGCGCAGGGACAGGAGATTTATGGCTACACCTTC; cdr3_aa: CASSLAQGQEIYGYTF
j_call: TRBJ2-3; d_call: TRBD2; clone_size: few; v_call: TRBV20-1; cdr3_nt: TGCAGTGCTAGTAAGACTAGCGGCCCCACAGATACGCAGTATTTT; cdr3_aa: CSASKTSGPTDTQYF
j_call: TRBJ2-1; d_call: TRBD2; clone_size: many; v_call: TRBV5-1; cdr3_nt: TGCGCCAGCAGCACAACCGGGACTAGCGGGAGTAACCATGAGCAGTTCTTC; cdr3_aa: CASSTTGTSGSNHEQFF
j_call: TRBJ1-3; d_call: .; clone_size: .; v_call: TRBV10-3; cdr3_nt: TGTGCCATCAGCCAACAAGGAAACACCATATATTTT; cdr3_aa: CAISQQGNTIYF
j_call: TRBJ2-1; d_call: TRBD2; clone_size: few; v_call: TRBV20-1; cdr3_nt: TGCAGTGCTAGAGAAGTGACTAGCGGGAGTTCGTATGAGCAGTTCTTC; cdr3_aa: CSAREVTSGSSYEQFF
j_call: TRBJ2-1; d_call: .; clone_size: many; v_call: TRBV29-1; cdr3_nt: TGCAGCGTTGAACTAGGAGGCAATGAGCAGTTCTTC; cdr3_aa: CSVELGGNEQFF
j_call: TRBJ1-2; d_call: .; clone_size: .; v_call: TRBV6-5; cdr3_nt: TGTGCCAGCAGTTATTTTTCCGCGACAGGTCCACGCAATGGCTACACCTTC; cdr3_aa: CASSYFSATGPRNGYTF
j_call: TRBJ1-5; d_call: .; clone_size: .; v_call: TRBV19; cdr3_nt: TGTGCCAGTAGCCCGGTGGCAGGTTGGCATCAGCCCCAGCATTTT; cdr3_aa: CASSPVAGWHQPQHF
j_call: TRBJ2-1; d_call: .; clone_size: .; v_call: TRBV29-1; cdr3_nt: TGCAGCGTTCGGGACGGGAGAGAGCCCTACAATGAGCAGTTCTTC; cdr3_aa: CSVRDGREPYNEQFF